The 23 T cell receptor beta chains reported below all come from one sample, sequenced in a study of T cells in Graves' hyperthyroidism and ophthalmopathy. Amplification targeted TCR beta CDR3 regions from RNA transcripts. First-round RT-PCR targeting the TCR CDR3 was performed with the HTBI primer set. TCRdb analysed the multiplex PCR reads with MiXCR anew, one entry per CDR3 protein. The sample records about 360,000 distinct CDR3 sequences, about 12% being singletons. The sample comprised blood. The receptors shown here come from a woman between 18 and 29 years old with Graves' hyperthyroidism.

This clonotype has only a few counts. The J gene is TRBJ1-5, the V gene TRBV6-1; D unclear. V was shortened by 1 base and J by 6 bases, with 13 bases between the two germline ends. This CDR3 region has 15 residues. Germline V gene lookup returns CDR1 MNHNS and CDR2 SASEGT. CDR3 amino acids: CASSEVMWASQPQHF. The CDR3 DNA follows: TGTGCCAGCAGTGAAGTAATGTGGGCTAGTCAGCCCCAGCATTTT.

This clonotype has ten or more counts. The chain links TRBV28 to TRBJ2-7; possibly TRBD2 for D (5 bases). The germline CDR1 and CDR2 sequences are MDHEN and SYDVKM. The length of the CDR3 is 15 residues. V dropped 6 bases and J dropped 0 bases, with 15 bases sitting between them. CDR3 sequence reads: CASSPGGGSSYEQYF. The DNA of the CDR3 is TGTGCCAGCAGCCCCGGTGGAGGTAGCTCCTACGAGCAGTACTTC.

CDR3 region: CASSLVGSAEAFF. The DNA of the CDR3 is TGTGCCAGCAGCTTAGTAGGCTCCGCTGAAGCTTTCTTT. V and J are TRBV11-2 and TRBJ1-1; D ambiguous. The V gene's germline CDR1 is SGHAT and CDR2 FQNNGV. The V gene lost 1 base and the J gene lost 6 bases, with 9 bases spanning the gap. This CDR3 has 13 residues.

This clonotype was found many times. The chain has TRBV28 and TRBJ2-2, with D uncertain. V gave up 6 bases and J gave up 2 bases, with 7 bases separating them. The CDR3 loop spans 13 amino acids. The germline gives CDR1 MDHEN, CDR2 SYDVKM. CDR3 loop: CASSKSNTGELFF. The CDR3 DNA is TGTGCCAGCAGCAAAAGTAACACCGGGGAGCTGTTTTTT.

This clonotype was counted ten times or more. CDR3 sequence: CASSVVDRGTDTQYF. The CDR3 nucleotides are TGTGCCAGCAGCGTAGTGGACAGGGGCACAGATACGCAGTATTTT. This sequence joins TRBV9 and TRBJ2-3; 8 bases align to TRBD1. There are 15 residues in the CDR3. The germline CDR1 and CDR2 sequences are SGDLS and YYNGEE. Unmatched junction bases numbered 1, after V lost 0 bases and J lost 1 base.

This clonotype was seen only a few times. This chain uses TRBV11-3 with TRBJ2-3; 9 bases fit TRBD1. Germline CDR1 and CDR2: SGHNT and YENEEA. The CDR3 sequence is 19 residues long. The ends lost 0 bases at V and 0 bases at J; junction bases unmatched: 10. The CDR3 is CASSLDSTTGGKSTDTQYF. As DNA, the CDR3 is TGTGCCAGCAGCTTAGATTCGACTACAGGGGGCAAAAGCACAGATACGCAGTATTTT.

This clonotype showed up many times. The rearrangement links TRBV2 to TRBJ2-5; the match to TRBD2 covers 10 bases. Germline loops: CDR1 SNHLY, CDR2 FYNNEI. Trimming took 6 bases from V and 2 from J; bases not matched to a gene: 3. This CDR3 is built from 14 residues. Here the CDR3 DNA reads TGTGCCAGCAGGCAAGCGGGGGGGCAAGAGACCCAGTACTTC. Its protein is CASRQAGGQETQYF.

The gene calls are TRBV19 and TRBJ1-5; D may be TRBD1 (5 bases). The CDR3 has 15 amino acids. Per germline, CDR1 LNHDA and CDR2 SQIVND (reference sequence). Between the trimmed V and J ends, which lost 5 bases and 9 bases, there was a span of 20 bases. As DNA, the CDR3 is TGTGCCAGTAGTTTGGGAGGGACCCTTGGGACGCCCCAGCATTTT. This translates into CASSLGGTLGTPQHF.

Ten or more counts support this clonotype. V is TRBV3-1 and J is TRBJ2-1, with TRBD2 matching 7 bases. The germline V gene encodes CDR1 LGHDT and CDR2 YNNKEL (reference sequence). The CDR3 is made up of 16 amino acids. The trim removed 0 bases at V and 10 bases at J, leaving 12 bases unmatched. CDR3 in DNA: TGTGCCAGCAGCCAAGACCCGGGACGCGGGAGACAGGAGCAGTTCTTC. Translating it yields CASSQDPGRGRQEQFF.

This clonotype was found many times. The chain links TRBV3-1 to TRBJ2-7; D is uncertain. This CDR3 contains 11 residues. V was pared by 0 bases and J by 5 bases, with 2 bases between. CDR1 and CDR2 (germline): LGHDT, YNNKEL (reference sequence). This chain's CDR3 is CASSQENEQYF. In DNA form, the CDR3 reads TGTGCCAGCAGCCAAGAAAACGAGCAGTACTTC.

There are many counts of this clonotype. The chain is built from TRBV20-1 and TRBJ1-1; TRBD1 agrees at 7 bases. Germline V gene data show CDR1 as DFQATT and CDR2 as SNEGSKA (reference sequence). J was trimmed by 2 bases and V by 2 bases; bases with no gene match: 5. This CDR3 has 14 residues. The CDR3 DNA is TGCAGTGCTAGAAAAGGACAGGCCAACACTGAAGCTTTCTTT. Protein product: CSARKGQANTEAFF.

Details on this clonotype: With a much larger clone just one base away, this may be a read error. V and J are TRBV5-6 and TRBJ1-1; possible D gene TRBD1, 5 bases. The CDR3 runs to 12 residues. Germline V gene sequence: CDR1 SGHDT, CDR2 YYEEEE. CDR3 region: CATHDWGGEALF. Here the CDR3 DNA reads TGTGCCACCCACGATTGGGGGGGTGAAGCTCTCTTT.

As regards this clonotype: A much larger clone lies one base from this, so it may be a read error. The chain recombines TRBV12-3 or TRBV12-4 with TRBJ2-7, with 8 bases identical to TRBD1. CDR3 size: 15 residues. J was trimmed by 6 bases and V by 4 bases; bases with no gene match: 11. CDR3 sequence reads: CASSWEGQGPSEQYF. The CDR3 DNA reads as TGTGCCAGCAGTTGGGAAGGACAGGGACCTAGCGAGCAGTACTTC.

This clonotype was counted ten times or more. This CDR3 is CAWREGVASGYTF. The CDR3 DNA reads as TGTGCCTGGAGAGAAGGGGTAGCGAGTGGCTACACCTTC. The V gene is TRBV30, the J gene TRBJ1-2; D might be TRBD1 (5 bases). V gave up 3 bases and J gave up 7 bases, with 15 bases separating them. Looked up from germline, CDR1 is GTSNPN and CDR2 is SVGIG (reference sequence). This CDR3 has 13 residues.

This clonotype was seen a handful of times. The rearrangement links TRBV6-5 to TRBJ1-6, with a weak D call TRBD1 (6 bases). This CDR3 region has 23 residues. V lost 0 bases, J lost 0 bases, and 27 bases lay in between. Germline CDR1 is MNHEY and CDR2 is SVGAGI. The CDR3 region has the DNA TGTGCCAGCAGTTACTCGCCGCCCTGGGGGGGGGCCGCTAGTAGCTCCTATAATTCACCCCTCCACTTT. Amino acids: CASSYSPPWGGAASSSYNSPLHF.

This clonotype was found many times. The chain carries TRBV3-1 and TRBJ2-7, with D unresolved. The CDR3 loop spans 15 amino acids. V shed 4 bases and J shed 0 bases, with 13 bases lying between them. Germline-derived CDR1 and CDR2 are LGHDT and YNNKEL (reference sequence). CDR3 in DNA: TGTGCCAGCAGCCCACGGCCTAAACACTCCTACGAGCAGTACTTC. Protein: CASSPRPKHSYEQYF.

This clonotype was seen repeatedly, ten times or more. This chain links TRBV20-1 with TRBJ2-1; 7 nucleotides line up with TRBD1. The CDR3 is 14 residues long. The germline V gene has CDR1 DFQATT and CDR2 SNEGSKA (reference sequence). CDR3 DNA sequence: TGCAGCCAGGGGGTTGGTAGCAGGTACAATGAGCAGTTCTTC. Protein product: CSQGVGSRYNEQFF.

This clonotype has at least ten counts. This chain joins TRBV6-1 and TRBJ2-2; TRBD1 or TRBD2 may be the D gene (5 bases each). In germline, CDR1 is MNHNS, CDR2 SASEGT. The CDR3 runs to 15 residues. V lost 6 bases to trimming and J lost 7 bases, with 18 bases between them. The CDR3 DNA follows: TGTGCCAGCAGCCTCACCGGGGCGAAGGACGGGGAGCTGTTTTTT. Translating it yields CASSLTGAKDGELFF.

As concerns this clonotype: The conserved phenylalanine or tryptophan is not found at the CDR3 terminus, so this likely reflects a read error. As DNA, the CDR3 is TGTGCCAGCAGTTACGGGGGTCGAAATGGCTACACCTCC. This sequence encodes CASSYGGRNGYTS. The rearrangement links TRBV6-5 to TRBJ1-2; D is perhaps TRBD1 (5 bases). V lost 2 bases, J lost 6 bases, and 10 bases lay in between. The CDR3 is 13 residues long. Germline V lookup: CDR1 MNHEY, CDR2 SVGAGI.

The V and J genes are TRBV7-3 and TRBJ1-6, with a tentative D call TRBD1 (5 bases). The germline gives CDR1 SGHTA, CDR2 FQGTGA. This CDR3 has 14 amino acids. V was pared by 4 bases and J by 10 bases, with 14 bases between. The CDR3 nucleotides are TGTGCCAGCAGCTCGACGGGGAACAGGTCACCCCTCCACTTT. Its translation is CASSSTGNRSPLHF.

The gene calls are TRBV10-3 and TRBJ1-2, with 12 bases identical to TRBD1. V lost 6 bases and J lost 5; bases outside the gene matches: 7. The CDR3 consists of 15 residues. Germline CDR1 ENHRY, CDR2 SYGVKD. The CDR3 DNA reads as TGTGCCATCAGGGGCGGGACAGGGGGCCAATATGGCTACACCTTC. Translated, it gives CAIRGGTGGQYGYTF.

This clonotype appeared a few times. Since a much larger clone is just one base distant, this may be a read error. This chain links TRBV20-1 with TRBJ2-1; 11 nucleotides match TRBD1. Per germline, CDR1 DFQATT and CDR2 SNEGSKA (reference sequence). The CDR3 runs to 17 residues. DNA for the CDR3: TGCAGTGCTAGAGATGGGACAGGGGGGGGTAGGCACAATGGGCAGTTCTTC. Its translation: CSARDGTGGGRHNGQFF.

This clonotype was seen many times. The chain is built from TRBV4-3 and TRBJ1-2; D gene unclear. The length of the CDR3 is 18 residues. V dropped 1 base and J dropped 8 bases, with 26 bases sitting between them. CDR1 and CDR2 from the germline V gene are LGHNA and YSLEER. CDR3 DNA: TGCGCCAGCAGCCAAGTGGTGCCAAACGCACTCCCTACCGGCGGCTACACCTTC. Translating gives CASSQVVPNALPTGGYTF.